Listed below are T cell receptor beta chains from one sample, sequenced in a study of blood T cell repertoires in COVID-19. Clones were read by immunoSEQ multiplex PCR, and TCRdb kept only the in-frame ones, dropping some. The sample lists 150,000 to 250,000 clones; roughly four fifths were seen once. The specimen sequenced was peripheral blood. The source of these receptors is a human donor with acute or convalescent COVID-19. The donor label of this sample is uncertain. CDR3s include the opening cysteine and the closing phenylalanine or tryptophan. D genes are given only for firm matches. Clone size, where shown, is once, few, many, or a class for clones that have expanded.

d_gene: NA
abundance: NA
j_gene: TRBJ1-1
v_gene: TRBV18
CDR3nt: TGTGCCAGCGGCCTTGGGCAGGGATACACTGAAGCTTTCTTT
CDR3aa: CASGLGQGYTEAFF

d_gene: TRBD1
abundance: NA
j_gene: TRBJ2-7
v_gene: TRBV5-1
CDR3nt: TGCGCCAGCAGCGCCGGGACAGAGTACGAGCAGTACTTC
CDR3aa: CASSAGTEYEQYF

d_gene: TRBD1
abundance: NA
j_gene: TRBJ1-5
v_gene: TRBV5-5
CDR3nt: TGTGCCAGCAGCTTGGAGGACAGGCTAGCTTATAGCAATCAGCCCCAGCATTTT
CDR3aa: CASSLEDRLAYSNQPQHF

d_gene: NA
abundance: NA
j_gene: TRBJ1-2
v_gene: TRBV19
CDR3nt: TGTGCCGGGCAGGGTTACTATGGCTACACCTTC
CDR3aa: CAGQGYYGYTF

d_gene: NA
abundance: NA
j_gene: TRBJ2-3
v_gene: TRBV13
CDR3nt: TGTGCCAGCAGCTTAGGAGCAGGGATCACAGATACGCAGTATTTT
CDR3aa: CASSLGAGITDTQYF

d_gene: NA
abundance: NA
j_gene: TRBJ1-5
v_gene: TRBV29-1
CDR3nt: TGCAGCGTTTCACCCTTACCACGACAGGAGAATCAGCCCCAGCATTTT
CDR3aa: CSVSPLPRQENQPQHF

d_gene: TRBD2
abundance: NA
j_gene: TRBJ2-5
v_gene: TRBV5-1
CDR3nt: TGCGCCAGCAGCTTTAGCGGGAACCAAGAGACCCAGTACTTC
CDR3aa: CASSFSGNQETQYF

d_gene: NA
abundance: NA
j_gene: TRBJ2-1
v_gene: TRBV4-2
CDR3nt: TGTGCCAGCAGCCAAGAACCCGGTTACTCCTACAATGAGCAGTTCTTC
CDR3aa: CASSQEPGYSYNEQFF

d_gene: NA
abundance: NA
j_gene: TRBJ1-1
v_gene: TRBV20-1
CDR3nt: TGCAGTATCGGGACTGAAGGGAGAGCTTTCTTT
CDR3aa: CSIGTEGRAFF

d_gene: NA
abundance: NA
j_gene: TRBJ2-3
v_gene: TRBV5-1
CDR3nt: TGCGCCAGCAGCTCCACAGGTAGCACAGATACGCAGTATTTT
CDR3aa: CASSSTGSTDTQYF

d_gene: TRBD1
abundance: NA
j_gene: TRBJ2-7
v_gene: TRBV11-2
CDR3nt: TGTGCCAGCAGCAACCGGGACAGGGGGGACTACGAGCAGTACTTC
CDR3aa: CASSNRDRGDYEQYF

d_gene: NA
abundance: NA
j_gene: TRBJ1-1
v_gene: TRBV6-5
CDR3nt: TGTGCCAGCAGTTCGAGGTCCCGGGGGGCCCCTGAAGCTTTCTTT
CDR3aa: CASSSRSRGAPEAFF

d_gene: NA
abundance: few
j_gene: TRBJ2-1
v_gene: TRBV9
CDR3nt: TGTGCCAGCAGCGCAGGCAGACAGGCAGCCTACAATGAGCAGTTCTTC
CDR3aa: CASSAGRQAAYNEQFF

d_gene: NA
abundance: NA
j_gene: TRBJ1-4
v_gene: TRBV28
CDR3nt: TGTGCCAGCAGTTTAGAGACAGTCGCAACTAATGAAAAACTGTTTTTT
CDR3aa: CASSLETVATNEKLFF

d_gene: TRBD1
abundance: NA
j_gene: TRBJ1-2
v_gene: TRBV7-2
CDR3nt: TGTGCCAGCAGCTCAAGCAGGGGACAGGGATCATATGGCTACACCTTC
CDR3aa: CASSSSRGQGSYGYTF

d_gene: NA
abundance: NA
j_gene: TRBJ2-1
v_gene: TRBV6-6
CDR3nt: TGTGCCAGCAGTGACACTCTGGGAGGTGAGCAGTTCTTC
CDR3aa: CASSDTLGGEQFF

d_gene: NA
abundance: NA
j_gene: TRBJ2-3
v_gene: TRBV12-5
CDR3nt: TGTGCTAGTGGTTTGGGGCAGGGTAGCACAGATACGCAGTATTTT
CDR3aa: CASGLGQGSTDTQYF

d_gene: TRBD2
abundance: NA
j_gene: TRBJ2-2
v_gene: TRBV4-1
CDR3nt: TGCGCCAGCAGCCAAGAGACTAGCGGGAACACCGGGGAGCTGTTTTTT
CDR3aa: CASSQETSGNTGELFF

d_gene: NA
abundance: NA
j_gene: TRBJ1-4
v_gene: TRBV6-5
CDR3nt: TGTGCCAGCAGCTGGACAGTTGGTGAAAAACTGTTTTTT
CDR3aa: CASSWTVGEKLFF

d_gene: NA
abundance: NA
j_gene: TRBJ2-3
v_gene: TRBV5-1
CDR3nt: TGCGCCAGCAGCTCCCTAGCAACAGATACGCAGTATTTT
CDR3aa: CASSSLATDTQYF

d_gene: NA
abundance: few
j_gene: TRBJ2-2
v_gene: TRBV5-1
CDR3nt: TGCGCCAGCAGCGTACAGGGGGGGGCCGGGGAGCTGTTTTTT
CDR3aa: CASSVQGGAGELFF

d_gene: TRBD2
abundance: NA
j_gene: TRBJ2-3
v_gene: TRBV5-1
CDR3nt: TGCGCCAGCAGCACGGGACTAGCGTTTTCAGATACGCAGTATTTT
CDR3aa: CASSTGLAFSDTQYF

d_gene: TRBD2
abundance: NA
j_gene: TRBJ2-7
v_gene: TRBV3-1/TRBV3-2
CDR3nt: TGTGCCAGCAGCCCCGGACTAGCGGCAGACCCCTACGAGCAGTACTTC
CDR3aa: CASSPGLAADPYEQYF

d_gene: TRBD2
abundance: once
j_gene: TRBJ2-1
v_gene: TRBV4-2
CDR3nt: TGTGCCAGCAGCCACGAGACTAGCGGGAGCCTTGGCAATGAGCAGTTCTTC
CDR3aa: CASSHETSGSLGNEQFF

d_gene: NA
abundance: NA
j_gene: TRBJ1-5
v_gene: TRBV21-1
CDR3nt: TGTGCCAGCAGCGGGGACAGGGAGGACCAGCCCCAGCATTTT
CDR3aa: CASSGDREDQPQHF

d_gene: TRBD2
abundance: NA
j_gene: TRBJ2-7
v_gene: TRBV27
CDR3nt: TGTGCCAGCAGTCCGCCGGGACTAGTAGCCTACGAGCAGTACTTC
CDR3aa: CASSPPGLVAYEQYF

d_gene: NA
abundance: NA
j_gene: TRBJ2-7
v_gene: TRBV28
CDR3nt: TGTGCCAGCAGTTTACGGCAGGGCTACGAGCAGTACTTC
CDR3aa: CASSLRQGYEQYF